These T cell receptor beta chains were read from a single sample in a study of T cells in Graves' hyperthyroidism and ophthalmopathy. TCRdb re-called the multiplex PCR reads with MiXCR, one entry per CDR3 protein. The table has around 620,000 distinct CDR3 sequences, approximately 14% seen once; the top ten hold approximately 6.4%. The sample taken for sequencing was blood. These receptors were collected from a woman in her late teens or twenties with Graves' ophthalmopathy. CDR3s include the opening cysteine and the closing phenylalanine or tryptophan. D genes are given only for firm matches. Rows give clone size only sometimes, using once, few, many, or a class for an expanded clone.

many,TRBV10-3,TRBJ2-7,NA,TGTGCCATCAGTGAGCAGAAGAGCACTTACGAGCAGTACTTC,CAISEQKSTYEQYF
many,TRBV20-1,TRBJ2-2,NA,TGCAGTGCTACCGTGTATTGGGACGCTACCGGGGAGCTGTTTTTT,CSATVYWDATGELFF
NA,TRBV29-1,TRBJ2-7,TRBD2,TGCAGCATAGGGACTAGCGGGAGGGCAAACTACGAGCAGTACTTC,CSIGTSGRANYEQYF
many,TRBV6-1,TRBJ1-1,NA,TGTGCCAGCAGCCCCGGGGGCAGGGCTAACACTGAAGCTTTCTTT,CASSPGGRANTEAFF
few,TRBV5-1,TRBJ2-7,TRBD1,TGCGCCAGCAGCTTGCGCAGGGACAGGCCCTACGAGCAGTACTTC,CASSLRRDRPYEQYF
NA,TRBV7-3,TRBJ2-2,NA,TGTGCCAGCAGCTTTAGCGGATCCCGGGCCGGGGAGCTGTTTTTT,CASSFSGSRAGELFF
many,TRBV6-1,TRBJ2-1,NA,TGTGCCAGCAGCCCTACTTATGGGTCTTACAATGAGCAGTTCTTC,CASSPTYGSYNEQFF
many,TRBV7-9,TRBJ2-7,TRBD2,TGTGCCAGCAGCTCGCCGGGACTAGTTTACGAGCAGTACTTC,CASSSPGLVYEQYF
many,TRBV4-1,TRBJ1-2,NA,TGCGCCAGCAGCCAGGGGGACACCCTCTATGGCTACACCTTC,CASSQGDTLYGYTF
many,TRBV27,TRBJ2-2,TRBD1,TGTGCCAGCAGCTTAGGGACAGGGGTGGGCGGGGAGCTGTTTTTT,CASSLGTGVGGELFF
many,TRBV6-2/TRBV6-3,TRBJ1-5,TRBD1,TGTGCCAGCAGTTACGGCTGGTCAGGGGGAAGCAATCAGCCCCAGCATTTT,CASSYGWSGGSNQPQHF
many,TRBV2,TRBJ1-2,NA,TGTGCCAGCAGTGAATCTGGGGGCGGCTATGGCTACACCTTC,CASSESGGGYGYTF
many,TRBV7-2,TRBJ2-3,NA,TGTGCCAGCAGCTTCCCCAGACGGGCAGATACGCAGTATTTT,CASSFPRRADTQYF
NA,TRBV9,TRBJ1-2,NA,TGTGCCAGCAGCGCCAGGGCGGGAGAGGTAGATGGCTACACCTTC,CASSARAGEVDGYTF
few,TRBV20-1,TRBJ1-4,TRBD1,TGCAGTGCTAGGTCGTCTATGCAGGGGGGTGGATTCGGTGAAAAACTGTTTTTT,CSARSSMQGGGFGEKLFF
NA,TRBV6-1,TRBJ1-5,NA,TGTGCCAGCAGTCCTGGACACCTCAATCAGCCCCAGCATTTT,CASSPGHLNQPQHF
few,TRBV28,TRBJ1-2,NA,TGTGCCAGCACCCGCCAGGGCGGCTACACCTTC,CASTRQGGYTF
many,TRBV28,TRBJ2-7,NA,TGTGCCAGCAGTTTGGCGGGCAGGGGAGGTGGCGAGCAGTACTTC,CASSLAGRGGGEQYF
many,TRBV19,TRBJ1-2,NA,TGTGCCAGTAGCAACAGGAGTCCTGATGGCTACACCTTC,CASSNRSPDGYTF
many,TRBV4-1,TRBJ2-7,TRBD2,TGCGCCAGCAGCCACCGATCAGGACTAGCGGGACCCTACGAGCAGTACTTC,CASSHRSGLAGPYEQYF
few,TRBV20-1,TRBJ2-4,TRBD2,TGCAGTGCTATCCCGACTAGCGGACTCTTAGCCAAAAACATTCAGTACTTC,CSAIPTSGLLAKNIQYF
few,TRBV7-9,TRBJ2-2,TRBD1,TGTGCCAGCAGCTTCAAATTCTCGACAGGGGCCGGTACCGGGGAGCTGTTTTTT,CASSFKFSTGAGTGELFF
many,TRBV12-3/TRBV12-4,TRBJ2-5,NA,TGTGCCAGCATTACCGGGGATGAAAAAGAGACCCAGTACTTC,CASITGDEKETQYF
many,TRBV5-6,TRBJ2-5,NA,TGTGCCAGCAGCTCGTGGGCAGCCCAGGAGACCCAGTACTTC,CASSSWAAQETQYF
NA,TRBV25-1,TRBJ2-7,NA,TGTGCCAGCAGTGCGACCCAAGGATGGAGCTCCTACGAGCAGTACTTC,CASSATQGWSSYEQYF
NA,TRBV4-2,TRBJ2-3,TRBD2,TGTGCCAGCAGCCAAGACCCACTAGCGGGAGGGGCAGATACGCAGTATTTT,CASSQDPLAGGADTQYF
NA,TRBV3-1,TRBJ1-4,TRBD1,TGTGCCAGCAGCCAAGAAACAGGGGGAATAACTAATGAAAAACTGTTTTTT,CASSQETGGITNEKLFF
many,TRBV28,TRBJ2-5,TRBD2,TGTGCCAGCAGTTTATGGGGGCGGGAGGTTGGAGAGACCCAGTACTTC,CASSLWGREVGETQYF
many,TRBV6-2/TRBV6-3,TRBJ2-7,NA,TGTGCCAGCAGTTACGCCGGCTACGAGCAGTACTTC,CASSYAGYEQYF
NA,TRBV4-3,TRBJ2-7,NA,TGCGCCAGCAGCCAAGATGCATGGGCCAATAATACCTACGAGCAGTACTTC,CASSQDAWANNTYEQYF
NA,TRBV7-9,TRBJ2-1,NA,TGTGCCAGCAGCTTAACAGCCGCGGCCCCAGGCAATGAGCAGTTCTTC,CASSLTAAAPGNEQFF
few,TRBV7-3,TRBJ1-1,TRBD1,TGTGCCAGCAGCGCATCCGGGACAGGGGGCTTGGGAGCTTTCTTT,CASSASGTGGLGAFF
many,TRBV12-3/TRBV12-4,TRBJ2-1,NA,TGTGCCAGCAGTCCTACGTCCGGGGACAATGAGCAGTTCTTC,CASSPTSGDNEQFF
NA,TRBV7-9,TRBJ2-4,TRBD2,TGTGCCAGCAGCCGATCCACCGGGTTAAGACTAGCCCCCGAGGAGGTAGCCAAAAACATTCAGTACTTC,CASSRSTGLRLAPEEVAKNIQYF
NA,TRBV19,TRBJ1-5,NA,TGTGCCAGCAACCTGATGTGGCAGCCCCAGCATTTT,CASNLMWQPQHF
NA,TRBV19,TRBJ2-7,TRBD1,TGTGCCAGTAGTGGAGGACAGGGGGCGGCCTACGAGCAGTACTTC,CASSGGQGAAYEQYF
NA,TRBV7-2,TRBJ1-5,TRBD1,TGTGCCAGCAGCCTAGTCCCCAGGGGGGGCCGCAATCAGCCCCAGCATTTT,CASSLVPRGGRNQPQHF
NA,TRBV7-9,TRBJ2-2,TRBD1,TGTGCCAGCAGCTCGGACAGGCTTCCTGGGGAGCTGTTTTTT,CASSSDRLPGELFF
many,TRBV6-1,TRBJ1-6,NA,TGTGCCAGCCTGTGGGCAGGCAATAATTCACCCCTCCACTTT,CASLWAGNNSPLHF
many,TRBV11-1,TRBJ2-5,NA,TGTGCCAGCAGCCTCCCCTCGATAGTGCAAGAGACCCAGTACTTC,CASSLPSIVQETQYF
many,TRBV6-1,TRBJ1-5,TRBD1,TGTGCCAGCACGGGGGACAGGGTCGCTTTCAATCAGCCCCAGCATTTT,CASTGDRVAFNQPQHF